The source of this T cell receptor beta chain is a study of T cell responses to AZD1222 COVID-19 vaccine. Of note for this clone: At one end, the junction sequence differs from germline, possibly due to a read error.

Produced via immunoSEQ multiplex PCR; TCRdb's table is partial and in-frame only. Of about 110,000 clones in the sample, about 85% were seen once. The clonotype was recovered from an adult who received the AZD1222 COVID-19 vaccine. This specimen consisted of peripheral blood, obtained 28 days after the second AZD1222 dose.

CDR3 DNA: TGTGCTAGCAGCCAGGGGATCAACACTGAAGCTTTCTTT. This sequence encodes CASSQGINTEAFF. The V call is TRBV7-7, the J call TRBJ1-1; perhaps TRBD1 as D (6 bases). Germline CDR1 SSHAT, CDR2 FNYEAQ (reference sequence). The CDR3 length is 13 residues. Combining the CDR3 with reference TRBV7-7 and TRBJ1-1 gives the whole variable domain GAGVSQSPRYKVTKRGQDVTLRCDPISSHATLYWYQQALGQGPEFLTYFNYEAQPDKSGLPSDRFSAERPEGSISTLTIQRTEQRDSAMYRCASSQGINTEAFFGQGTRLTVV.